A selection of T cell receptor beta chains follows, all from one sample in a study of blood T cell repertoires in COVID-19. Assay used: immunoSEQ multiplex PCR; TCRdb lists only in-frame clones, some missing. This sample has about 310,000 clones, with around nine tenths found just once. Sequencing was carried out using peripheral blood. The receptors shown here come from a man between 65 and 85 years old with acute or convalescent COVID-19. Each CDR3 is given with its conserved first and last residue. D genes are given only for firm matches. Not every row has a clone size; where given, it reads once, few, many or a size class.

length | D | size | J | V | DNA | CDR3
18 | TRBD2 | NA | TRBJ2-6 | TRBV27 | TGTGCCAGCAGTTCCTGGACTAGCGGGAGGGCTGGGGCCAACGTCCTGACTTTC | CASSSWTSGRAGANVLTF
14 | NA | NA | TRBJ2-2 | TRBV7-9 | TGTGCCAGCAGCTTACTTGCAGGCCCCGGGGAGCTGTTTTTT | CASSLLAGPGELFF
14 | NA | NA | TRBJ1-4 | TRBV27 | TGTGCCAGCAGTGCCCAACCGGGCGGGCAGGGGCTGTTTTTT | CASSAQPGGQGLFF
15 | TRBD1 | NA | TRBJ1-4 | TRBV28 | TGTGCCAGCAGTCAGGGGGGATCAACTAATGAAAAACTGTTTTTT | CASSQGGSTNEKLFF
14 | TRBD2 | NA | TRBJ2-7 | TRBV7-2 | TGTGCCAGCAGCTTAAGGCTAGCGGGGTACGAGCAGTACTTC | CASSLRLAGYEQYF
15 | TRBD2 | NA | TRBJ2-7 | TRBV28 | TGTGCCAGCATTAAGAGCGGGAGGGTGTCCTACGAGCAGTACTTC | CASIKSGRVSYEQYF
16 | NA | once | TRBJ2-1 | TRBV5-1 | TGCGCCAGCAGCTTGGGGTCCAGGGTGGATTACAATGAGCAGTTCTTC | CASSLGSRVDYNEQFF
13 | NA | NA | TRBJ1-4 | TRBV19 | TGTGCCAGTAGTATACAGGAATCTGAAAAACTGTTTTTT | CASSIQESEKLFF
15 | TRBD1 | NA | TRBJ2-2 | TRBV29-1 | TGCAGCGTCCCCGACTGGACAGGGGGCACCGGGGAGCTGTTTTTT | CSVPDWTGGTGELFF
14 | NA | NA | TRBJ1-3 | TRBV3-1/TRBV3-2 | TGTGCCAGCAGCCAAGCGAGCTCTGGAAACACCATATATTTT | CASSQASSGNTIYF
14 | TRBD1 | NA | TRBJ1-2 | TRBV6-5 | TGTGCCAGCAGTTACTCCAGGGGGCTCTATGGCTACACCTTC | CASSYSRGLYGYTF
13 | TRBD2 | NA | TRBJ2-1 | TRBV19 | TGTGCCAGTAGTAACAATCTAGCGGGAGGGGAGTTCTTC | CASSNNLAGGEFF
15 | NA | NA | TRBJ1-6 | TRBV4-1 | TGCGCCAGCAGCCAAGAAGGGCAGGGAAGGTCACCCCTCCACTTT | CASSQEGQGRSPLHF
18 | TRBD2 | NA | TRBJ2-5 | TRBV4-3 | TGCGCCAGCAGCCAAGATGGGACTAGCGGGGGGGCCGGGGAGACCCAGTACTTC | CASSQDGTSGGAGETQYF
15 | TRBD2 | NA | TRBJ2-7 | TRBV6-5 | TGTGCCAGCGCCGAATCCACTAGCGGCCCCTTTGAGCAGTACTTC | CASAESTSGPFEQYF
18 | TRBD2 | NA | TRBJ2-3 | TRBV5-1 | TGCGCCAGCAGCTTGGCCAGGACTAGCGGGGGAAAGACAGATACGCAGTATTTT | CASSLARTSGGKTDTQYF
13 | TRBD1 | NA | TRBJ2-5 | TRBV29-1 | TGCAGCGTTGGGGGGACAGGCCAAGAGACCCAGTACTTC | CSVGGTGQETQYF
14 | TRBD1 | NA | TRBJ1-2 | TRBV19 | TGTGCCAGTAGCCCCCCCGACAGGGCTTATGGCTACACCTTC | CASSPPDRAYGYTF
13 | NA | NA | TRBJ2-1 | TRBV24-1 | TGTGCCACCGGGGTGGGGGGTCTAAATGAGCAGTTCTTC | CATGVGGLNEQFF
14 | TRBD1 | NA | TRBJ1-6 | TRBV9 | TGTGCCAGCAGCCCGGACAGGGGACGTTCACCCCTCCACTTT | CASSPDRGRSPLHF
15 | TRBD2 | once | TRBJ2-7 | TRBV16 | TGTGCCAGCAGCCGAAGCGGGATTCAGAGCTACGAGCAGTACTTC | CASSRSGIQSYEQYF
15 | NA | NA | TRBJ1-2 | TRBV18 | TGTGCCAGCTCACCAGGGGGGGGTGAGATCTATGGCTACACCTTC | CASSPGGGEIYGYTF
14 | NA | NA | TRBJ1-2 | TRBV6-5 | TGTGCCAGCGGGCGGGGCCCGCCGAGCTATGGCTACACCTTC | CASGRGPPSYGYTF
14 | NA | once | TRBJ2-5 | TRBV28 | TGTGCCAGCAGTCGAAGGGACTTCCAAGAGACCCAGTACTTC | CASSRRDFQETQYF
13 | TRBD1 | NA | TRBJ1-2 | TRBV29-1 | TGCAGCGTTGAAAGGACAGGGAGCTATGGCTACACCTTC | CSVERTGSYGYTF
14 | NA | NA | TRBJ2-3 | TRBV18 | TGTGCCAGCTCACCGGGGGCAGGCACAGATACGCAGTATTTT | CASSPGAGTDTQYF
15 | NA | NA | TRBJ2-6 | TRBV4-3 | TGCGCCAGCAACGTAGGGGGTGCTGGGGCCAACGTCCTGACTTTC | CASNVGGAGANVLTF
18 | NA | NA | TRBJ2-2 | TRBV6-4 | TGTGCCAGCAGTGACCGTTTTTTGGGCCAGTCGAACACCGGGGAGCTGTTTTTT | CASSDRFLGQSNTGELFF
16 | TRBD1 | NA | TRBJ1-3 | TRBV9 | TGTGCCAGCAGCGGGCTCGCAGGGGGCTCTGGAAACACCATATATTTT | CASSGLAGGSGNTIYF
21 | NA | once | TRBJ1-5 | TRBV30 | TGTGCCTGGAGTTCGGGAAGGGATTTAGGGGGATTTTCCTATAGCAATCAGCCCCAGCATTTT | CAWSSGRDLGGFSYSNQPQHF
13 | TRBD1 | many | TRBJ2-1 | TRBV7-3 | TGTGCCAGCAGCTTGGGGCCTCGGGACAGCGTTTTCTTC | CASSLGPRDSVFF
16 | NA | NA | TRBJ2-7 | TRBV24-1 | TGTGCCACCAGTTCGTCCCCTGGCAGAGGAGTCAACGAGCAGTACTTC | CATSSSPGRGVNEQYF
13 | TRBD1 | NA | TRBJ1-1 | TRBV10-3 | TGTGCCACAACCGGACAGGGGAGCACTGAAGCTTTCTTT | CATTGQGSTEAFF
16 | TRBD2 | NA | TRBJ2-5 | TRBV24-1 | TGTGCCACCAGTGATACGGGACTAGCGGGAGTGGAGACCCAGTACTTC | CATSDTGLAGVETQYF
15 | TRBD1 | NA | TRBJ1-1 | TRBV6-6 | TGTGCCAGCAGTTACGCGCCCGGGACAGTTCTTGAAGCTTTCTTT | CASSYAPGTVLEAFF
18 | TRBD2 | NA | TRBJ2-1 | TRBV18 | TGTGCCAGCTCACCATTCGGACTAGCAGTGAGCTCCTACAATGAGCAGTTCTTC | CASSPFGLAVSSYNEQFF
15 | TRBD2 | NA | TRBJ2-5 | TRBV5-1 | TGCGCCAGCAGCTTGCACGCTAGCGGGGAACGAGACCAGTACTTC | CASSLHASGERDQYF
15 | NA | NA | TRBJ2-1 | TRBV5-1 | TGCGCCAGCAGCTTACAGGGTAAAGCGAACAATGAGCAGTTCTTC | CASSLQGKANNEQFF
15 | TRBD2 | NA | TRBJ2-7 | TRBV6-6 | TGTGCCAGCATTAAGACAGCGGGGCTCTCCTACGAGCAGTACTTC | CASIKTAGLSYEQYF
17 | TRBD2 | NA | TRBJ2-1 | TRBV7-2 | TGTGCCAGCAGCTTAGAGATAGCGGGAGGGCTAAGGGATGAGCAGTTCTTC | CASSLEIAGGLRDEQFF
13 | NA | once | TRBJ1-1 | TRBV3-1/TRBV3-2 | TGTGCCAGCAAGGGAGGGTTGGGCACTGAAGCTTTCTTT | CASKGGLGTEAFF
12 | NA | NA | TRBJ1-3 | TRBV10-2 | TGCGCCAGCACAGGGACTGGAAACACCATATATTTT | CASTGTGNTIYF
16 | TRBD2 | NA | TRBJ2-3 | TRBV24-1 | TGTGCCACCAGTGATCGACTAGCGGGAGTCACAGATACGCAGTATTTT | CATSDRLAGVTDTQYF
16 | NA | few | TRBJ2-3 | TRBV7-6 | TGTGCCAGCAGCTTAGAGGGGGGGTCTCGCACAGATACGCAGTATTTT | CASSLEGGSRTDTQYF
15 | TRBD2 | NA | TRBJ2-3 | TRBV7-7 | TGTGCCAGCAGCCGGACTAGCGGGACAGAAGATACGCAGTATTTT | CASSRTSGTEDTQYF
13 | TRBD1 | NA | TRBJ1-1 | TRBV13 | TGTGCCAGCAGCTTGGGACAGGGTAGGGTAGCTTTCTTT | CASSLGQGRVAFF
15 | TRBD2 | NA | TRBJ2-5 | TRBV7-2 | TGTGCCAGCAGCCAATCCGGGAGGGTTCAAGAGACCCAGTACTTC | CASSQSGRVQETQYF
16 | TRBD2 | once | TRBJ2-3 | TRBV11-1 | TGTGCCAGCAGCTTACAGGCGGGGGGCGTAACAGATACGCAGTATTTT | CASSLQAGGVTDTQYF
15 | TRBD1 | NA | TRBJ1-5 | TRBV19 | TGTGCCAGTAGTATAACTGGAGGGGGCCCTCAGCCCCAGCATTTT | CASSITGGGPQPQHF
10 | NA | few | TRBJ1-1 | TRBV20-1 | TGCAGTGCTAACCGGGGTGAAGCTTTCTTT | CSANRGEAFF
13 | NA | NA | TRBJ1-6 | TRBV5-6 | TGTGCCAGCAGCCGGGGGAATAATTCACCCCTCCACTTT | CASSRGNNSPLHF